The rows below give T cell receptor beta chains drawn from one sample of a study of blood T cell repertoires in COVID-19. Assay: immunoSEQ multiplex PCR; the TCRdb copy retains only in-frame clones and omits some. Among roughly 280,000 clones, around nine tenths were seen once, and the ten largest hold roughly 1.8%. The sample was PBMCs or T cells enriched from blood (not recorded which). Receptors originate from a woman aged 60 to 75 who had recovered from COVID-19. The CDR3 runs from the conserved cysteine through the conserved F or W. D genes are given only for firm matches. Some rows mark clone size as missing; the rest say once, few, many or name a class of expanded clone.

clone size,V gene,D gene,J gene,CDR3 protein,CDR3 DNA
once,TRBV28,.,TRBJ1-1,CASTQAGAMLNTEAFF,TGTGCCAGCACCCAGGCAGGGGCGATGCTGAACACTGAAGCTTTCTTT
.,TRBV6-5,TRBD2,TRBJ2-1,CATSGGMNEQFF,TGTGCCACCAGCGGGGGGATGAATGAGCAGTTCTTC
.,TRBV5-4,TRBD1,TRBJ1-1,CASSGDRHTEAFF,TGTGCCAGCAGCGGGGACAGGCATACTGAAGCTTTCTTT
.,TRBV11-2,.,TRBJ2-7,CASSSPETLYEQYF,TGTGCCAGCAGCTCCCCGGAGACCCTCTACGAGCAGTACTTC
once,TRBV9,TRBD2,TRBJ2-5,CASSSSGGIYRGETQYF,TGTGCCAGCAGCTCTAGCGGGGGAATTTATCGTGGAGAGACCCAGTACTTC
.,TRBV2,.,TRBJ2-3,CASSPQGIADTQYF,TGTGCCAGCAGTCCACAGGGAATCGCAGATACGCAGTATTTT
.,TRBV4-1,.,TRBJ1-3,CASSPAQGSGNTIYF,TGCGCCAGCAGTCCCGCCCAGGGCTCTGGAAACACCATATATTTT
.,TRBV10-2,TRBD2,TRBJ2-7,CASRGLAGVSYEQYF,TGCGCCAGCAGGGGACTAGCGGGAGTGTCCTACGAGCAGTACTTC
.,TRBV6-5,TRBD1,TRBJ1-3,CASQWDREVGNTIYF,TGTGCCAGCCAGTGGGACAGGGAAGTCGGAAACACCATATATTTT
.,TRBV7-9,.,TRBJ1-1,CASSSRLGLMNTEAFF,TGTGCCAGCAGCTCACGACTGGGGCTGATGAACACTGAAGCTTTCTTT